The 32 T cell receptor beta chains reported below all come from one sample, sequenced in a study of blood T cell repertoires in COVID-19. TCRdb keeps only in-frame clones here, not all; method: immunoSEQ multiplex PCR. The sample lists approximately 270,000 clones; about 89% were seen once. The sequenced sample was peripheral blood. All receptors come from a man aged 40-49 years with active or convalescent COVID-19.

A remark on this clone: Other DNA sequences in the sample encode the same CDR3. The CDR3 DNA reads TGTGCCAGCAGCCAAGGGGCCGGCCAAGAGACCCAGTACTTC. This translates into CASSQGAGQETQYF. The chain carries TRBV3-1 (or the pseudogene TRBV3-2) and TRBJ2-5; D gene ambiguous. The CDR3 length is 14 residues. With 1 base removed from V and 1 base from J, the gap between germline ends came to 7 bases. Per the germline V gene, CDR1 is LGHDT and CDR2 is YNNKEL (reference sequence).

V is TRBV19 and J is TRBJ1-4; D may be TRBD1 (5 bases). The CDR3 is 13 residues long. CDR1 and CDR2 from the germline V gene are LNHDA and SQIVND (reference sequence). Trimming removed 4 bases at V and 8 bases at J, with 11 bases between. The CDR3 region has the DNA TGTGCCAGTAGTAACAGGTGGCGGGAAAAACTGTTTTTT. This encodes CASSNRWREKLFF.

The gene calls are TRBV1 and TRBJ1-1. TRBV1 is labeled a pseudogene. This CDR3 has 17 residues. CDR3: CTSSQGGGNPPPTEAFF. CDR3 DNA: TGCACCAGCAGCCAAGGGGGGGGGAACCCGCCGCCCACTGAAGCTTTCTTT.

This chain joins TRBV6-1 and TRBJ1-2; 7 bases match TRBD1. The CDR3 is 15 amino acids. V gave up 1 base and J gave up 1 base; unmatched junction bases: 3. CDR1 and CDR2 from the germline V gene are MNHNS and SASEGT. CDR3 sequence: CASSEEGGINYGYTF. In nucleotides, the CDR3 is TGTGCCAGCAGTGAAGAAGGGGGCATTAACTATGGCTACACCTTC.

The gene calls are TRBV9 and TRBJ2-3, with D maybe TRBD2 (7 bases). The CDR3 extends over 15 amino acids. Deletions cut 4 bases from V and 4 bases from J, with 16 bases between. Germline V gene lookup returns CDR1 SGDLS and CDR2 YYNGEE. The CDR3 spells CASSPGGRGADTQYF. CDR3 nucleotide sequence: TGTGCCAGCAGCCCGGGAGGCAGGGGCGCAGATACGCAGTATTTT. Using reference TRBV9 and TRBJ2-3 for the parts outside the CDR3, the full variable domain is DSGVTQTPKHLITATGQRVTLRCSPRSGDLSVYWYQQSLDQGLQFLIQYYNGEERAKGNILERFSAQQFPDLHSELNLSSLELGDSALYFCASSPGGRGADTQYFGPGTRLTVL.

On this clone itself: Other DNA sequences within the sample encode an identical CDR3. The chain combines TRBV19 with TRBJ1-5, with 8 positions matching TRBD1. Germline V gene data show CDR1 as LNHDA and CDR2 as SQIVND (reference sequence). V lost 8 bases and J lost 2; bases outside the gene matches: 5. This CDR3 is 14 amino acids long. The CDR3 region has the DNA TGTGCCAGTTCCGGGACAGGAGGCAATCAGCCCCAGCATTTT. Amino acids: CASSGTGGNQPQHF. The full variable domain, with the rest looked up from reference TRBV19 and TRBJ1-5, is DGGITQSPKYLFRKEGQNVTLSCEQNLNHDAMYWYRQDPGQGLRLIYYSQIVNDFQKGDIAEGYSVSREKKESFPLTVTSAQKNPTAFYLCASSGTGGNQPQHFGDGTRLSIL.

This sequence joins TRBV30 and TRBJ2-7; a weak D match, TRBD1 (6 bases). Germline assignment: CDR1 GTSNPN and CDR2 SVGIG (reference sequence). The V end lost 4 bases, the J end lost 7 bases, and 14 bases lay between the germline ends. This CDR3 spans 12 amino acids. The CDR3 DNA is TGTGCCTGGACAGGGGCCATGGGGGAGCAGTACTTC. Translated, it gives CAWTGAMGEQYF.

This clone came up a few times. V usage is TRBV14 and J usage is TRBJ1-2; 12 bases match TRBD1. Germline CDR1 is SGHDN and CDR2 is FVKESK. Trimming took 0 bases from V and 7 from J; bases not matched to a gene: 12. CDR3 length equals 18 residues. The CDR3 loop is CASSQEMGQGALFGGYTF. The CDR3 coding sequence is TGTGCCAGCAGCCAAGAAATGGGACAGGGGGCGCTTTTCGGTGGCTACACCTTC.

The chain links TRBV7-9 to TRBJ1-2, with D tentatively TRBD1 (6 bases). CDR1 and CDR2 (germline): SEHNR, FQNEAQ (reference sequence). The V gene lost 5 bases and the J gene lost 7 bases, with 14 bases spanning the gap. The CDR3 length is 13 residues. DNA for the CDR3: TGTGCCAGCAGCCCAAGGACAGAAAGTGGCTACACCTTC. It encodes CASSPRTESGYTF.

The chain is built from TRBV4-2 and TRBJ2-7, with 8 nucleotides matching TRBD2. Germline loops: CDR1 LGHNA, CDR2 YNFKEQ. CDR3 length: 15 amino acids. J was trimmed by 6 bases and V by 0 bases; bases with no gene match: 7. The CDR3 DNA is TGTGCCAGCAGCCAAGACTCAAGCGGGAGTTTCGAGCAGTACTTC. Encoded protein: CASSQDSSGSFEQYF.

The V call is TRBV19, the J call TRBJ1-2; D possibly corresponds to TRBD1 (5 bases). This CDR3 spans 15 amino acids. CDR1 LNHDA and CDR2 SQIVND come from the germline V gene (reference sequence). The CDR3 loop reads CASEGINRFNYGYTF. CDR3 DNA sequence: TGTGCATCGGAGGGAATTAACAGGTTTAACTATGGCTACACCTTC. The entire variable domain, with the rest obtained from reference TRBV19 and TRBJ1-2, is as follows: DGGITQSPKYLFRKEGQNVTLSCEQNLNHDAMYWYRQDPGQGLRLIYYSQIVNDFQKGDIAEGYSVSREKKESFPLTVTSAQKNPTAFYLCASEGINRFNYGYTFGSGTRLTVV.

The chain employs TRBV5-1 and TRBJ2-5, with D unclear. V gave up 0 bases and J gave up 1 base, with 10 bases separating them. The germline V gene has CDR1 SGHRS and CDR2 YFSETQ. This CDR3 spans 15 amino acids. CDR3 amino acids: CASSLATRPQETQYF. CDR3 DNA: TGCGCCAGCAGCTTGGCCACGAGGCCCCAAGAGACCCAGTACTTC.

CDR3 bases: TGTGCCAGCTGGACAGGGATGAACACTGAAGCTTTCTTT. This gives the protein CASWTGMNTEAFF. The rearrangement joins TRBV27 to TRBJ1-1; 8 bases align to TRBD1. Unmatched junction bases numbered 2, after V lost 8 bases and J lost 0 bases. The germline gives CDR1 MNHEY, CDR2 SMNVEV (reference sequence). This CDR3 has 13 amino acids.

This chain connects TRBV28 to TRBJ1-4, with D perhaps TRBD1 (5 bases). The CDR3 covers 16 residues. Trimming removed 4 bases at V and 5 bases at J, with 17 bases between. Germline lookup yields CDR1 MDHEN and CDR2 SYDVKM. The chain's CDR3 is CASSSRQHALNEKLFF. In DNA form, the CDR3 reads TGTGCCAGCAGTTCAAGACAGCATGCATTAAATGAAAAACTGTTTTTT.

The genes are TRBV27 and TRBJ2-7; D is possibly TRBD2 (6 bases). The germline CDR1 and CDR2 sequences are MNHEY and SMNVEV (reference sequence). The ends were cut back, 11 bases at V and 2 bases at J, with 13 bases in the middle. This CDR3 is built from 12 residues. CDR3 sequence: CARLGEAYEQYF. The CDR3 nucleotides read TGTGCCCGCCTTGGGGAGGCCTACGAGCAGTACTTC.

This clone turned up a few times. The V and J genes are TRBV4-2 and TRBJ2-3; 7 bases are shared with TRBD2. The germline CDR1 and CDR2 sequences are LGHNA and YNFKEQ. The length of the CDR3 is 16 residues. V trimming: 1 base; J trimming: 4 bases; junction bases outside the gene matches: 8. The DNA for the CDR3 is TGTGCCAGCAGCCAAGCGGGCGGGAGTGGTGCAGATACGCAGTATTTT. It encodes CASSQAGGSGADTQYF.

The CDR3 DNA follows: TGTGCCAGCAGCCCGACAGCAGGGTACTATGGCTACACCTTC. Amino acids: CASSPTAGYYGYTF. The genes are TRBV5-4 and TRBJ1-2, with D perhaps matching TRBD1 (5 bases). The V end was cut by 4 bases, the J end by 3 bases, with 13 bases between. This CDR3 spans 14 amino acids. Germline values: CDR1 SGHNT, CDR2 YYREEE (reference sequence).

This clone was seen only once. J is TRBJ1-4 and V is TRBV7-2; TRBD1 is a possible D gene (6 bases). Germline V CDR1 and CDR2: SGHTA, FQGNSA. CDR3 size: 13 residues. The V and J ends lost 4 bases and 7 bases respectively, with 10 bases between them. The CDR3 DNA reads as TGTGCCAGCAGCTGGGGGCAGGGTGAAAAACTGTTTTTT. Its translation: CASSWGQGEKLFF.

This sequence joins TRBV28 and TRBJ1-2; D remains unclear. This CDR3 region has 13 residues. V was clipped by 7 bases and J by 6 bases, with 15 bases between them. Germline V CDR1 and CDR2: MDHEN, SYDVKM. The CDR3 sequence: CASIPQRVDGYTF. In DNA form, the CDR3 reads TGTGCCAGCATTCCCCAGCGCGTCGATGGCTACACCTTC.

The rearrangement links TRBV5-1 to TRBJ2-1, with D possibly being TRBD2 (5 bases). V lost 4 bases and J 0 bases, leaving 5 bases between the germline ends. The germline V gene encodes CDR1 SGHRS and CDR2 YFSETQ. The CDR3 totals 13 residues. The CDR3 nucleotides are TGCGCCAGCAGCCGGGACTCCTACAATGAGCAGTTCTTC. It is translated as CASSRDSYNEQFF.

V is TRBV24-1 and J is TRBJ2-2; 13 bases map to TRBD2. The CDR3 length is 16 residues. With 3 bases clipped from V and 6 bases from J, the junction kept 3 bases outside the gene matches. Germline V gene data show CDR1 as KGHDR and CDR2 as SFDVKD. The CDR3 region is CATSDPGTSGAGELFF. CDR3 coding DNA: TGTGCCACCAGTGATCCTGGGACTAGCGGGGCCGGGGAGCTGTTTTTT.

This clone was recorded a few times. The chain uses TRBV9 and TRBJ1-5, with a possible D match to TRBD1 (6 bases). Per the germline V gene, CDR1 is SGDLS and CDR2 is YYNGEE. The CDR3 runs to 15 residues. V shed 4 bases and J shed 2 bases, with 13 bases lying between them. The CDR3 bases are TGTGCCAGCAGCAAACAGGACAGTGGCAATCAGCCCCAGCATTTT. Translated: CASSKQDSGNQPQHF.

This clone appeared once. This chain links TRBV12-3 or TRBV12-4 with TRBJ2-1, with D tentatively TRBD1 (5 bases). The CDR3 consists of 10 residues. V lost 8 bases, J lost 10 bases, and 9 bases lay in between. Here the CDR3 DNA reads TGTGCCAGCCAGGGTGGAGAGCAGTTCTTC. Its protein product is CASQGGEQFF.

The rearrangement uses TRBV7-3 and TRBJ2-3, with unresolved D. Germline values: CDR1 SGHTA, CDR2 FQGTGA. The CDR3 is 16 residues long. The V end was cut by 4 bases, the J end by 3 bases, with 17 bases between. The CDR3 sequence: CASSSSFASRTDTQYF. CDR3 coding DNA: TGTGCCAGCAGCTCGAGCTTTGCGAGCAGGACAGATACGCAGTATTTT.

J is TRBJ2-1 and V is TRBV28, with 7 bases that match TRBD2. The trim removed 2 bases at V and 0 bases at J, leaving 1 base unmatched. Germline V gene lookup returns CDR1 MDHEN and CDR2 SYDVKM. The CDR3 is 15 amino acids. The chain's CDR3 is CASSLGGSSYNEQFF. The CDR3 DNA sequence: TGTGCCAGCAGTTTAGGCGGGAGCTCCTACAATGAGCAGTTCTTC.

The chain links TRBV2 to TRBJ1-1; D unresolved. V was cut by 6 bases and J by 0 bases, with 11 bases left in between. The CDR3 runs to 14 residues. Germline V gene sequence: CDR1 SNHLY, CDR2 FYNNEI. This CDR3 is CASSPRTVNTEAFF. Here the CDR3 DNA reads TGTGCCAGCAGCCCGCGGACTGTGAACACTGAAGCTTTCTTT.

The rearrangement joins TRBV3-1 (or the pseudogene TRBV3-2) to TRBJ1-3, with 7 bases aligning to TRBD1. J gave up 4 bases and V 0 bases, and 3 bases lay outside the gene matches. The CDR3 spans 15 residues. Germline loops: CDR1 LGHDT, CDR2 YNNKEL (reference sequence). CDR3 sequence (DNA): TGTGCCAGCAGCCAAGAGGCCAGGGGGGGAAACACCATATATTTT. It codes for CASSQEARGGNTIYF.

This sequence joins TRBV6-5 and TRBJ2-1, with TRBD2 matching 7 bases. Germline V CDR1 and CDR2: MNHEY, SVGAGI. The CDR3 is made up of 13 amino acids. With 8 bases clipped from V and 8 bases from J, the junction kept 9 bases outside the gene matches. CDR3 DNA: TGTGCCAGCGCCAGCGGGGTTATGTATGAGCAGTTCTTC. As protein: CASASGVMYEQFF.

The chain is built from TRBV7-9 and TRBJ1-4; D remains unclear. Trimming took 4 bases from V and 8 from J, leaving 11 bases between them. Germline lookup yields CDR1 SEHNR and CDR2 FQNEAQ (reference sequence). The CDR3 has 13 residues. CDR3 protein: CASSSDWEEKLFF. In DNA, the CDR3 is TGTGCCAGCAGCTCAGACTGGGAGGAAAAACTGTTTTTT.

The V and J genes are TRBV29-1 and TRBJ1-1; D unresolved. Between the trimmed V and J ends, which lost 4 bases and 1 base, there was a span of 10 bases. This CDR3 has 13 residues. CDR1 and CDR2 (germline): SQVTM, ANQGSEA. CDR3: CSVAKIENTEAFF. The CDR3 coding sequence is TGCAGCGTTGCCAAAATAGAGAACACTGAAGCTTTCTTT. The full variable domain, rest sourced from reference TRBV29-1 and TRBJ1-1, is SAVISQKPSRDICQRGTSLTIQCQVDSQVTMMFWYRQQPGQSLTLIATANQGSEATYESGFVIDKFPISRPNLTFSTLTVSNMSPEDSSIYLCSVAKIENTEAFFGQGTRLTVV.

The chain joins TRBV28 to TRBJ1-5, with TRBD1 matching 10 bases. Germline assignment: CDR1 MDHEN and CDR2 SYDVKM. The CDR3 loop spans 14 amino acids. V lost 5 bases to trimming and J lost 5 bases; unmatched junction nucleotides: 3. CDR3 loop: CASSRQGAYQPQHF. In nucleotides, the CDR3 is TGTGCCAGCAGTCGACAGGGGGCGTATCAGCCCCAGCATTTT. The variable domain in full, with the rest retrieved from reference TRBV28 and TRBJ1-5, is DVKVTQSSRYLVKRTGEKVFLECVQDMDHENMFWYRQDPGLGLRLIYFSYDVKMKEKGDIPEGYSVSREKKERFSLILESASTNQTSMYLCASSRQGAYQPQHFGDGTRLSIL.

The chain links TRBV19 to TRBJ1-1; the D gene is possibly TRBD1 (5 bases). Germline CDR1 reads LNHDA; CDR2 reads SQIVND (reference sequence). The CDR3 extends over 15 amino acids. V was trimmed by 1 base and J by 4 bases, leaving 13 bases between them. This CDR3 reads CASSIGTTGSTEAFF. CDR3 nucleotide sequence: TGTGCCAGTAGTATAGGAACTACAGGAAGCACTGAAGCTTTCTTT. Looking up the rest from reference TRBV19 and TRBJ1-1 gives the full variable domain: DGGITQSPKYLFRKEGQNVTLSCEQNLNHDAMYWYRQDPGQGLRLIYYSQIVNDFQKGDIAEGYSVSREKKESFPLTVTSAQKNPTAFYLCASSIGTTGSTEAFFGQGTRLTVV.